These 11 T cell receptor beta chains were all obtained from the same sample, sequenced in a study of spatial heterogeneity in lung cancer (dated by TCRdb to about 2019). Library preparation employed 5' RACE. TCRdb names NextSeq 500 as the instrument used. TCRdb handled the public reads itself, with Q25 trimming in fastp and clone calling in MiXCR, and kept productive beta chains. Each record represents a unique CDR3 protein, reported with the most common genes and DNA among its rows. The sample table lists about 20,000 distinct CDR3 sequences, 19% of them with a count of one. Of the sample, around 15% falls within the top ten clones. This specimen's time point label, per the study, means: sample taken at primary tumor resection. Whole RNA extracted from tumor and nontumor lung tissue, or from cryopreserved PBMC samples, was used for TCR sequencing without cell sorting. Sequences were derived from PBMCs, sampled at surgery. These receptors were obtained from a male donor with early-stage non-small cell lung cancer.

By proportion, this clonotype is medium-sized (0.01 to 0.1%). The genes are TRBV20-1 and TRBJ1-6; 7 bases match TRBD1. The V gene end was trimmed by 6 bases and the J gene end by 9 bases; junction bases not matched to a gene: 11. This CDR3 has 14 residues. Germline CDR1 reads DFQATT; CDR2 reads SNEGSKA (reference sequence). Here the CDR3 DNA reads TGCAGTGCCCCACCAGAGACAGGGCTTTCACCCCTCCACTTT. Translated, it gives CSAPPETGLSPLHF.

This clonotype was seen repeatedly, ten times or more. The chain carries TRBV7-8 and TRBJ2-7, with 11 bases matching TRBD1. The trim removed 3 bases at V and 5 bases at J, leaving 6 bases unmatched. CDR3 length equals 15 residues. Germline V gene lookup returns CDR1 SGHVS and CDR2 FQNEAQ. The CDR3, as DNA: TGTGCCAGCAGCTTGGGACAGGGGGATTTCCACGAGCAGTACTTC. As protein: CASSLGQGDFHEQYF.

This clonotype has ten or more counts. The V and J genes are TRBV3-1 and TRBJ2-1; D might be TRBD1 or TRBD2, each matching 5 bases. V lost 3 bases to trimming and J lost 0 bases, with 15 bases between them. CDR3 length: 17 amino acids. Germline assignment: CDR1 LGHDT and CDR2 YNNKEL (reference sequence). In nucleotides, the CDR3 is TGTGCCAGCAGCCAGCCAGGCCCAGGGAGCTCCTACAATGAGCAGTTCTTC. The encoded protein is CASSQPGPGSSYNEQFF.

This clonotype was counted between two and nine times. The CDR3 DNA reads TGTGCCAGCAGCTACCGAAGTAATGAGCAGTTCTTC. It translates to CASSYRSNEQFF. The gene calls are TRBV11-2 and TRBJ2-1; no clear D. The CDR3 runs 12 residues. With 4 bases removed from V and 7 bases from J, the gap between germline ends came to 8 bases. Germline values: CDR1 SGHAT, CDR2 FQNNGV.

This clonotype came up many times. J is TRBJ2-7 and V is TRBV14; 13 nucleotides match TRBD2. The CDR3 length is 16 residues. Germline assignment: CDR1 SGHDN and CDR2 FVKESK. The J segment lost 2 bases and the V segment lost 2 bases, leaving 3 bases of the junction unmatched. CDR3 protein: CASSQSGLAGTYEQYF. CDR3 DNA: TGTGCCAGCAGCCAATCGGGACTAGCGGGGACCTACGAGCAGTACTTC.

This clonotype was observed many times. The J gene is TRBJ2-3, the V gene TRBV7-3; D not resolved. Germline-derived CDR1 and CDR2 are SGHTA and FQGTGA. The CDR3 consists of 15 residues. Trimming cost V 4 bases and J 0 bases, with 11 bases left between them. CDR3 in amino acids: CASSSRQSSTDTQYF. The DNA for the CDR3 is TGTGCCAGCAGCTCCCGTCAATCTAGCACAGATACGCAGTATTTT.

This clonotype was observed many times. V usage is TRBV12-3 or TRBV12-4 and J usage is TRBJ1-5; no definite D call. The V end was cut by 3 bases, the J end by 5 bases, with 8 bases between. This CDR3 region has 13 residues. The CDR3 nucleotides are TGTGCCAGCAGTTTCCTCATGGATCAGCCCCAGCATTTT. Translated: CASSFLMDQPQHF.

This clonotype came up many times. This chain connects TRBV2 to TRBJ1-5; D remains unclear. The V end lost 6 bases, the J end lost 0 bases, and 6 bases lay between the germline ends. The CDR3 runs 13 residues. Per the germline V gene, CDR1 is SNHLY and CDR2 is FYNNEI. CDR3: CASRSDSNQPQHF. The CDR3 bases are TGTGCCAGCAGGTCGGATAGCAATCAGCCCCAGCATTTT.

DNA of the CDR3: TGTGCCAGCAGTCGACAGGGTGGGAGCACAGATACGCAGTATTTT. Encoded protein: CASSRQGGSTDTQYF. The chain employs TRBV27 and TRBJ2-3, with 7 bases that match TRBD1. Looked up from germline, CDR1 is MNHEY and CDR2 is SMNVEV (reference sequence). The junction had 5 bases not matched to a gene; V was cut back by 5 bases and J by 0 bases. This CDR3 comprises 15 residues.

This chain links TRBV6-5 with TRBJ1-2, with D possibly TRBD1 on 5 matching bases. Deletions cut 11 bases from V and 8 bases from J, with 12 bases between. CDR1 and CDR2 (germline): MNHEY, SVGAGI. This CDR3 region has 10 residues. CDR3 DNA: TGTGCCGCCGGATCAGGGGGCTACACCTTC. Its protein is CAAGSGGYTF.

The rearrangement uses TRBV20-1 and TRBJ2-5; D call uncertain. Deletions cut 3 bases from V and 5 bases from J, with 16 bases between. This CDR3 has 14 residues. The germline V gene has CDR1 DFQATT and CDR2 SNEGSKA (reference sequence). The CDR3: CSASSRISVETQYF. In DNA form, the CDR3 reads TGCAGTGCTAGTAGCCGGATTTCAGTGGAGACCCAGTACTTC.